What follows is one TCR beta chain and its context. Its target is not known. The data were obtained in a study of T cells in Graves' hyperthyroidism and ophthalmopathy. Study-level results: Blood held most thyroid clonotypes expanded above 0.001 frequency.

V dropped 0 bases and J dropped 4 bases, with 11 bases sitting between them. The CDR3 spans 15 residues. CDR1 SGDLS and CDR2 YYNGEE come from the germline V gene. Amplification yielded TCR beta CDR3 regions, with RNA transcripts as the source. The HTBI set primed first-round TCR CDR3 RT-PCR. TCRdb used MiXCR to reprocess the multiplex PCR reads, holding one entry per CDR3 protein. Seen here are about 840,000 distinct CDR3 sequences, 35% to 45% observed once, and the top ten hold around 9.3%. V and J are TRBV9 and TRBJ1-3, with a possible D match to TRBD1 (5 bases). Sequenced sample: blood. The clonotype was recovered from a man between 18 and 29 years old with Graves' hyperthyroidism. The CDR3 spells CASSVAGQTGNTIYF. CDR3 DNA: TGTGCCAGCAGCGTAGCAGGACAAACGGGAAACACCATATATTTT. Full variable domain (rest looked up from reference TRBV9 and TRBJ1-3): DSGVTQTPKHLITATGQRVTLRCSPRSGDLSVYWYQQSLDQGLQFLIQYYNGEERAKGNILERFSAQQFPDLHSELNLSSLELGDSALYFCASSVAGQTGNTIYFGEGSWLTVV.